Each of the 6 T cell receptor beta chains below was sequenced from the same sample in a study of T cells in Graves' hyperthyroidism and ophthalmopathy. The source material, RNA transcripts, was used to amplify TCR beta CDR3 regions. The HTBI primer set was used in a first-round RT-PCR of the TCR CDR3. TCRdb ran MiXCR on the multiplex PCR reads and lists one entry per CDR3 protein. Of roughly 180,000 distinct CDR3 sequences in the sample, just under 9.5% are singletons; the top ten hold roughly a fifth. The sequencing input was blood. These receptors all come from a young woman with Graves' hyperthyroidism that later progressed to Graves' ophthalmopathy.

This clonotype was recorded at least ten times. The V gene is TRBV7-3, the J gene TRBJ1-1; possibly TRBD1 for D (5 bases). CDR3 length: 14 residues. Germline V gene sequence: CDR1 SGHTA, CDR2 FQGTGA. The V and J ends lost 5 bases and 0 bases respectively, with 10 bases between them. In DNA form, the CDR3 reads TGTGCCAGCAGCCTAGGGGCAGTGAACACTGAAGCTTTCTTT. Amino acids: CASSLGAVNTEAFF.

J is TRBJ2-3 and V is TRBV5-8; unclear D gene. V gave up 3 bases and J gave up 3 bases, with 17 bases separating them. CDR3 length: 16 amino acids. Germline V gene lookup returns CDR1 SGHTS and CDR2 YDEGEE. CDR3 DNA: TGTGCCAGCAGCTCCGGGCTACGGAGCAGGACAGATACGCAGTATTTT. Residues: CASSSGLRSRTDTQYF.

The rearrangement uses TRBV4-2 and TRBJ2-3; D is undetermined. Germline CDR1 LGHNA, CDR2 YNFKEQ. Trimming shortened V by 0 bases and J by 5 bases, and 9 bases separated the two germline ends. This CDR3 has 14 residues. The CDR3 DNA follows: TGTGCCAGCAGCCAAGATTTACCAGGAGATACGCAGTATTTT. This sequence encodes CASSQDLPGDTQYF.

The chain uses TRBV18 and TRBJ2-3, with D hard to call. V was cut by 2 bases and J by 6 bases, with 6 bases left in between. Germline-derived CDR1 and CDR2 are KGHSH and LQKENI. This CDR3 is 12 amino acids long. The chain's CDR3 is CASSPKSDTQYF. In nucleotides, the CDR3 is TGTGCCAGCTCACCAAAGTCGGATACGCAGTATTTT.

This clonotype has a count of ten or more. The V gene is TRBV6-1, the J gene TRBJ2-7, with a weak D call TRBD2 (6 bases). This CDR3 region has 15 residues. V lost 6 bases and J lost 3, with 18 bases in between. Looked up from germline, CDR1 is MNHNS and CDR2 is SASEGT. DNA for the CDR3: TGTGCCAGCAGCCACGGAGGGCGGACCAACTACGAGCAGTACTTC. Its translation: CASSHGGRTNYEQYF.

The gene calls are TRBV3-1 and TRBJ1-2, with D uncertain. This CDR3 contains 14 residues. Trimming left V 1 base short and J 8 bases short, with 14 bases between. Looked up from germline, CDR1 is LGHDT and CDR2 is YNNKEL (reference sequence). CDR3 protein: CASSQADPLNGYTF. Here the CDR3 DNA reads TGTGCCAGCAGCCAAGCCGATCCCTTAAACGGCTACACCTTC.